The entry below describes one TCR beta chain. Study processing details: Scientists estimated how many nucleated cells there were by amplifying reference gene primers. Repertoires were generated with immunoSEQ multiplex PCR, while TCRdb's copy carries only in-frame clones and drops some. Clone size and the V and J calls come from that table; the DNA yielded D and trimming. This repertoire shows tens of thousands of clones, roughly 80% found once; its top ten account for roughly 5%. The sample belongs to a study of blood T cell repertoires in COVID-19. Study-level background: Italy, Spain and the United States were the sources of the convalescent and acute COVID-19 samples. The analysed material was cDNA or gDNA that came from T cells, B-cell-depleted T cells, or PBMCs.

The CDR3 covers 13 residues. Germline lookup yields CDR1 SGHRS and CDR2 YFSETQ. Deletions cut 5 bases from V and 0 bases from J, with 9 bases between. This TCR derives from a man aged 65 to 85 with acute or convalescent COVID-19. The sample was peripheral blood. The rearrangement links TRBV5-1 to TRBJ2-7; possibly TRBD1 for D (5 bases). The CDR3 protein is CASRKDTSYEQYF. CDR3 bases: TGCGCCAGCAGAAAGGACACCTCCTACGAGCAGTACTTC.